The 21 T cell receptor beta chains below all came from one sample that was sequenced in a study of shared T cell receptors in the human thymus. Sequencing was performed with immunoSEQ multiplex PCR; in TCRdb, only in-frame clones are kept and a portion is missing. The table lists some 760,000 clones, approximately 83% of them singletons. This sample also appeared in a second study, on human thymus T cells.

Input material: thymocytes. These receptors all stem from a girl under three years old with a congenital heart defect.

The gene calls are TRBV5-6 and TRBJ1-3, with D tentatively TRBD1 (6 bases). The CDR3 has 15 residues. Trimming took off 4 bases at V and 2 bases at J, with 13 bases between the two ends. Germline V gene sequence: CDR1 SGHDT, CDR2 YYEEEE. In nucleotides, the CDR3 is TGTGCCAGCAGCACAGATCAGGGGACTGGAAACACCATATATTTT. Translating gives CASSTDQGTGNTIYF.

The chain recombines TRBV4-3 with TRBJ1-6, with D uncertain. V lost 3 bases, J lost 0 bases, and 15 bases lay in between. The CDR3 consists of 18 residues. Germline CDR1 reads LGHNA; CDR2 reads YSLEER. The CDR3 sequence is CASSQFKDGSSYNSPLHF. The CDR3, as DNA: TGCGCCAGCAGCCAGTTCAAGGATGGGAGCTCCTATAATTCACCCCTCCACTTT.

The gene calls are TRBV25-1 and TRBJ1-2; 7 bases are shared with TRBD1. CDR1 MGHDK and CDR2 SYGVNS come from the germline V gene. This CDR3 region has 18 residues. V dropped 4 bases and J dropped 1; count of bases not matched to a gene: 15. The CDR3, as DNA: TGTGCCAGCAGTGGGGCCGGGACAGCAGTCCTCGTTAACTATGGCTACACCTTC. Translated, it gives CASSGAGTAVLVNYGYTF.

This chain connects TRBV9 to TRBJ1-1; D ambiguous. Per germline, CDR1 SGDLS and CDR2 YYNGEE. The CDR3 length is 13 residues. V was trimmed by 6 bases and J by 7 bases, leaving 16 bases between them. The CDR3, as DNA: TGTGCCAGCACCCGGACGGGGTCAAATGAAGCTTTCTTT. Amino acids: CASTRTGSNEAFF.

The chain is built from TRBV5-1 and TRBJ2-7; weak D call: TRBD1 (6 bases). Germline CDR1 SGHRS, CDR2 YFSETQ. The CDR3 loop spans 15 amino acids. The V end was cut by 0 bases, the J end by 2 bases, with 12 bases between. This CDR3 reads CASSLESGAAYEQYF. CDR3 DNA sequence: TGCGCCAGCAGCTTGGAATCAGGGGCAGCCTACGAGCAGTACTTC. Filled out from reference TRBV5-1 and TRBJ2-7, the complete variable domain reads KAGVTQTPRYLIKTRGQQVTLSCSPISGHRSVSWYQQTPGQGLQFLFEYFSETQRNKGNFPGRFSGRQFSNSRSEMNVSTLELGDSALYLCASSLESGAAYEQYFGPGTRLTVT.

The chain links TRBV10-2 to TRBJ1-6, with 9 bases matching TRBD1. The CDR3 is 14 residues long. Looked up from germline, CDR1 is WSHSY and CDR2 is SAAADI. Trimming removed 8 bases from V and 7 bases from J; junction bases left unmatched: 6. The CDR3: CASQRTGDNSPLHF. Written as DNA, the CDR3 is TGCGCCAGCCAAAGGACAGGGGACAATTCACCCCTCCACTTT.

The V call is TRBV19, the J call TRBJ2-7; D is undetermined. CDR3 size: 15 residues. Germline V gene sequence: CDR1 LNHDA, CDR2 SQIVND (reference sequence). Trimming removed 3 bases from V and 4 bases from J, with 16 bases in between. The DNA for the CDR3 is TGTGCCAGTAGTATCCCCGAGACACCTATGTACGAGCAGTACTTC. As protein: CASSIPETPMYEQYF.

This CDR3 is CASSPKEGQVNTEAFF. The CDR3 nucleotides are TGTGCCAGCAGCCCGAAAGAGGGACAGGTGAACACTGAAGCTTTCTTT. V usage is TRBV14 and J usage is TRBJ1-1; TRBD1 matches at 8 bases. The germline gives CDR1 SGHDN, CDR2 FVKESK. V dropped 4 bases and J dropped 0; count of bases not matched to a gene: 7. The CDR3 length is 16 residues.

The V and J genes are TRBV10-3 and TRBJ1-3, with 7 bases that match TRBD1. This CDR3 region has 17 residues. Germline trimming cut 8 bases from V and 3 bases from J; bases unmatched to any gene: 16. Germline assignment: CDR1 ENHRY and CDR2 SYGVKD. The CDR3 DNA reads as TGTGCCATCGGCCTGACAGGGTTGGTAGAGGGTGGAAACACCATATATTTT. The encoded protein is CAIGLTGLVEGGNTIYF.

This chain joins TRBV28 and TRBJ1-1, with D perhaps TRBD1 (6 bases). Trimming removed 6 bases at V and 0 bases at J, with 23 bases between. CDR1 and CDR2 from the germline V gene are MDHEN and SYDVKM. The CDR3 runs 18 residues. The CDR3 region is CASSTELQLAGVNTEAFF. Written as DNA, the CDR3 is TGTGCCAGCAGCACAGAATTACAATTGGCAGGGGTGAACACTGAAGCTTTCTTT.

The chain carries TRBV6-1 and TRBJ2-2; D gene unclear. Per the germline V gene, CDR1 is MNHNS and CDR2 is SASEGT. The V gene lost 2 bases and the J gene lost 3 bases, with 7 bases spanning the gap. The CDR3 is 14 residues long. The CDR3 here is CASSERVYTGELFF. The CDR3 DNA sequence: TGTGCCAGCAGTGAACGGGTCTACACCGGGGAGCTGTTTTTT.

The rearrangement joins TRBV7-9 to TRBJ2-1; a weak D match, TRBD1 (5 bases). The V end was cut by 4 bases, the J end by 5 bases, with 27 bases between. The CDR3 sequence is 19 residues long. Looked up from germline, CDR1 is SEHNR and CDR2 is FQNEAQ (reference sequence). The CDR3 DNA reads as TGTGCCAGCAGCTACAACAGGCCCCGGTTTAGTGAGAACCACAATGAGCAGTTCTTC. Its translation is CASSYNRPRFSENHNEQFF.

V is TRBV5-8 and J is TRBJ2-3, with 7 bases aligning to TRBD1. V lost 7 bases to trimming and J lost 4 bases; unmatched junction nucleotides: 12. CDR1 is SGHTS, CDR2 YDEGEE, per germline. This CDR3 comprises 15 residues. In nucleotides, the CDR3 is TGTGCCAGCGTGAAGTCGAGGGGGCCCTCAGATACGCAGTATTTT. Amino acids: CASVKSRGPSDTQYF.

The chain is built from TRBV5-5 and TRBJ2-6; 7 nucleotides match TRBD1. V lost 3 bases to trimming and J lost 0 bases; unmatched junction nucleotides: 6. The CDR3 runs 17 residues. Germline-derived CDR1 and CDR2 are SGHKS and YYEKEE (reference sequence). The CDR3 DNA reads TGTGCCAGCAGCTGGGACAGTTCCCGCTCTGGGGCCAACGTCCTGACTTTC. Translated, it gives CASSWDSSRSGANVLTF.

The chain links TRBV29-1 to TRBJ2-1; 9 bases fit TRBD1. The CDR3 is 17 amino acids. Per germline, CDR1 SQVTM and CDR2 ANQGSEA. Losses at the gene ends were 7 bases for V and 2 bases for J; bases not matched to a gene: 15. CDR3 DNA: TGCAGCGCAGCAGGGCACAGGGGGCGGGACGCCTACAATGAGCAGTTCTTC. Its protein is CSAAGHRGRDAYNEQFF.

This clone has a single count. The chain links TRBV4-1 to TRBJ1-4, with D perhaps matching TRBD1 (6 bases). CDR3 length: 15 amino acids. Between the trimmed V and J ends, which lost 3 bases and 8 bases, there was a span of 16 bases. The germline gives CDR1 MGHRA, CDR2 YSYEKL. CDR3 loop: CASSQEVRGSEKLFF. As DNA, the CDR3 is TGCGCCAGCAGCCAGGAAGTCAGGGGAAGCGAAAAACTGTTTTTT.

V gene TRBV14 combines with J gene TRBJ2-7, with D perhaps matching TRBD1 (5 bases). CDR3 length: 13 amino acids. Germline V gene lookup returns CDR1 SGHDN and CDR2 FVKESK. V was pared by 0 bases and J by 3 bases, with 6 bases between. CDR3 sequence (DNA): TGTGCCAGCAGCCAAGATAGGGGCTACGAGCAGTACTTC. It is translated as CASSQDRGYEQYF.

This clone was seen a single time. This chain links TRBV27 with TRBJ2-3; 9 nucleotides align to TRBD1. This CDR3 has 16 amino acids. Germline values: CDR1 MNHEY, CDR2 SMNVEV (reference sequence). The V segment lost 3 bases and the J segment 4 bases; nucleotides outside the gene matches: 8. In nucleotides, the CDR3 is TGTGCCAGCAGTTTTTATTGGACAGGGGAGGCAGATACGCAGTATTTT. It translates to CASSFYWTGEADTQYF.

The chain recombines TRBV7-6 with TRBJ1-2, with 7 positions matching TRBD1. CDR1 is SGHVS, CDR2 FNYEAQ, per germline. The CDR3 loop spans 17 amino acids. Trimming took 2 bases from V and 2 from J; bases not matched to a gene: 11. Written as DNA, the CDR3 is TGTGCCAGCAGCTTATTCCCCCGGGACAGCCAAAACTATGGCTACACCTTC. This codes for CASSLFPRDSQNYGYTF.

This clone is a singleton in its sample. The chain combines TRBV4-3 with TRBJ2-6; 10 bases line up with TRBD1. This CDR3 has 22 amino acids. Germline loops: CDR1 LGHNA, CDR2 YSLEER. V shed 0 bases, J shed 3 bases, and the junction held 17 bases outside the gene matches. The CDR3 DNA follows: TGCGCCAGCAGCCAAGAAGCCAAGACGGAGACAGGGGGCGTAAGTGGGGCCAACGTCCTGACTTTC. Protein: CASSQEAKTETGGVSGANVLTF.

As regards this clone: Other DNA sequences in the same sample also yield this CDR3. The rearrangement uses TRBV5-1 and TRBJ2-3; D is perhaps TRBD1 (6 bases). Deletions cut 0 bases from V and 1 base from J, with 6 bases between. Per the germline V gene, CDR1 is SGHRS and CDR2 is YFSETQ. The CDR3 is 14 amino acids. As DNA, the CDR3 is TGCGCCAGCAGCTTGGCAGGGGGCACAGATACGCAGTATTTT. It translates to CASSLAGGTDTQYF.